These 29 T cell receptor beta chains originate from one sample sequenced in a study of Ad26.COV2.S vaccination and SARS-CoV-2 variants (TCRdb year 2021). Library construction relied on the immunoSEQ multiplex PCR assay. The table was pulled from immuneACCESS by TCRdb, which kept in-frame rearrangements only. Such tables lose some clones; where checked, under half of the loss comes from unresolved V genes, and the rest has no known cause. Across this sample there are about 440,000 clones, with roughly 88% seen only once. The ten largest clones take up about 4.4% of the sample. The label giving this sample's treatment or condition can be read as: roughly 18 received Ad26.COV2.S at low or high dose, single or two shots; 5 received placebo; per-sample allocation not given. Repertoires of vaccine and placebo recipients were sequenced from samples collected on day 63 after the first injection. The source material was peripheral blood, sampled in a trial of Ad26.COV2.S vaccine versus placebo. The source is a person aged 18-65 years who received the Ad26.COV2.S COVID-19 vaccine or a placebo.

This clone has only one observation. The chain combines TRBV2 with TRBJ2-5; 7 bases match TRBD1. Germline V gene data show CDR1 as SNHLY and CDR2 as FYNNEI. This CDR3 spans 14 amino acids. V lost 3 bases, J lost 5 bases, and 6 bases stayed unmatched. CDR3 nucleotides: TGTGCCAGCAGTGAGACAGGGATGGAGGAGACCCAGTACTTC. It translates to CASSETGMEETQYF.

This sequence joins TRBV6-4 and TRBJ2-3; 8 bases fit TRBD2. The germline V gene has CDR1 MRHNA and CDR2 SNTAGT. The V segment lost 7 bases and the J segment 2 bases; nucleotides outside the gene matches: 8. CDR3 length: 15 residues. The CDR3, as DNA: TGTGCCAGCACTAGAGCGGGAGTCCCCACAGATACGCAGTATTTT. Translated, it gives CASTRAGVPTDTQYF.

This clone was seen once. The chain uses TRBV18 and TRBJ1-6; D is unresolved. The length of the CDR3 is 14 residues. V dropped 0 bases and J dropped 8 bases, with 8 bases sitting between them. CDR1 is KGHSH, CDR2 LQKENI, per germline. CDR3 residues: CASSPPDWDSPLHF. In nucleotides, the CDR3 is TGTGCCAGCTCACCACCGGACTGGGATTCACCCCTCCACTTT. Together with reference TRBV18 and TRBJ1-6, the CDR3 gives the full variable domain: NAGVMQNPRHLVRRRGQEARLRCSPMKGHSHVYWYRQLPEEGLKFMVYLQKENIIDESGMPKERFSAEFPKEGPSILRIQQVVRGDSAAYFCASSPPDWDSPLHFGNGTRLTVT.

The chain has TRBV7-9 and TRBJ2-7; the D is unclear. This CDR3 has 15 residues. Germline CDR1 reads SEHNR; CDR2 reads FQNEAQ (reference sequence). Trimming took 4 bases from V and 0 from J, leaving 13 bases between them. The CDR3 loop reads CASSSPRSSSYEQYF. The CDR3 DNA follows: TGTGCCAGCAGCTCCCCCCGGTCGAGCTCCTACGAGCAGTACTTC.

The chain links TRBV5-1 to TRBJ1-1; 8 nucleotides agree with TRBD1. The germline CDR1 and CDR2 sequences are SGHRS and YFSETQ. This CDR3 region has 17 residues. V shed 2 bases, J shed 1 base, and the junction held 10 bases outside the gene matches. The CDR3: CASSFTGQGARNTEAFF. CDR3 DNA: TGCGCCAGCAGCTTTACGGGGCAGGGGGCGAGGAACACTGAAGCTTTCTTT.

V gene TRBV29-1 combines with J gene TRBJ2-3, with 11 bases matching TRBD2. J gave up 2 bases and V 5 bases, and 21 bases lay outside the gene matches. Germline V lookup: CDR1 SQVTM, CDR2 ANQGSEA. The CDR3 is 20 amino acids. In DNA form, the CDR3 reads TGCAGCGTTCCCACCCCCCCGCGGCTAGCGGGAGGTTCACCCACAGATACGCAGTATTTT. As protein: CSVPTPPRLAGGSPTDTQYF.

The rearrangement links TRBV9 to TRBJ2-2; D is undetermined. The V end lost 0 bases, the J end lost 7 bases, and 4 bases lay between the germline ends. This CDR3 has 12 residues. Germline CDR1 is SGDLS and CDR2 is YYNGEE. CDR3 sequence (DNA): TGTGCCAGCAGCGTAGGCCTCGGGGAGCTGTTTTTT. Residues: CASSVGLGELFF.

This clone has a single count. This chain joins TRBV4-2 and TRBJ2-7; 11 positions match TRBD1. CDR3 size: 16 residues. The V gene's germline CDR1 is LGHNA and CDR2 YNFKEQ. V trimming: 2 bases; J trimming: 5 bases; junction bases outside the gene matches: 8. CDR3 residues: CASSQQPGQGGDEQYF. For the CDR3, the DNA is TGTGCCAGCAGCCAACAACCGGGACAGGGGGGCGACGAGCAGTACTTC.

This chain connects TRBV7-3 to TRBJ2-7, with 7 bases that match TRBD2. J was trimmed by 4 bases and V by 5 bases; bases with no gene match: 5. The length of the CDR3 is 13 residues. The germline V gene encodes CDR1 SGHTA and CDR2 FQGTGA. The CDR3 is CASSPGGRYEQYF. DNA of the CDR3: TGTGCCAGCAGCCCCGGGGGGAGATACGAGCAGTACTTC.

The chain carries TRBV6-5 and TRBJ2-3, with D possibly TRBD2 on 5 matching bases. The CDR3 is 14 amino acids. Germline V gene lookup returns CDR1 MNHEY and CDR2 SVGAGI. The V gene lost 10 bases and the J gene lost 0 bases, with 14 bases spanning the gap. The CDR3 sequence is CATSGSFSTDTQYF. The CDR3 DNA reads TGTGCCACAAGCGGCAGTTTTAGCACAGATACGCAGTATTTT.

This clone appeared a few times. Other nucleotide sequences from this sample produce the same CDR3. V is TRBV5-1 and J is TRBJ2-7, with 7 bases matching TRBD1. This CDR3 is built from 12 residues. With 4 bases clipped from V and 3 bases from J, the junction kept 1 base outside the gene matches. CDR1 SGHRS and CDR2 YFSETQ come from the germline V gene. CDR3 sequence reads: CASSRDSYEQYF. The CDR3 nucleotides are TGCGCCAGCAGCCGGGACAGCTACGAGCAGTACTTC.

This chain connects TRBV7-2 to TRBJ2-5, with D perhaps matching TRBD2 (6 bases). Germline V gene data show CDR1 as SGHTA and CDR2 as FQGNSA. V lost 5 bases and J 5 bases, leaving 18 bases between the germline ends. This CDR3 spans 15 amino acids. CDR3 sequence reads: CASSRAGGGVETQYF. In DNA, the CDR3 is TGTGCCAGCAGCCGGGCCGGAGGAGGGGTCGAGACCCAGTACTTC. Drawing the rest from reference TRBV7-2 and TRBJ2-5, the complete variable domain is GAGVSQSPSNKVTEKGKDVELRCDPISGHTALYWYRQSLGQGLEFLIYFQGNSAPDKSGLPSDRFSAERTGGSVSTLTIQRTQQEDSAVYLCASSRAGGGVETQYFGPGTRLLVL.

This clone was found once. The chain couples TRBV29-1 to TRBJ2-1, with 13 bases fitting TRBD2. The V segment lost 7 bases and the J segment 1 base; nucleotides outside the gene matches: 1. The CDR3 loop spans 14 amino acids. Germline V gives CDR1 SQVTM, CDR2 ANQGSEA. The CDR3 loop is CSGTSGSSYNEQFF. The CDR3 bases are TGCAGCGGGACTAGCGGGAGTTCCTACAATGAGCAGTTCTTC.

The chain recombines TRBV29-1 with TRBJ2-3, with TRBD2 identical over 7 bases. CDR1 and CDR2 from the germline V gene are SQVTM and ANQGSEA. This CDR3 comprises 14 residues. Trimming took 7 bases from V and 2 from J; bases not matched to a gene: 9. The CDR3 spells CSARTSRVTDTQYF. For the CDR3, the DNA is TGCAGCGCTAGGACTAGTAGGGTCACAGATACGCAGTATTTT.

V gene TRBV3-1 (or the pseudogene TRBV3-2) combines with J gene TRBJ1-4; D is unresolved. The CDR3 has 13 residues. Per germline, CDR1 LGHDT and CDR2 YNNKEL (reference sequence). Trimming shortened V by 4 bases and J by 8 bases, and 11 bases separated the two germline ends. The CDR3 nucleotides are TGTGCCAGCAGCCTCTTAACAAGGGAAAAACTGTTTTTT. This gives the protein CASSLLTREKLFF.

V and J are TRBV9 and TRBJ2-7; D could derive from TRBD1 or TRBD2 (5 bases each). Trimming removed 4 bases from V and 2 bases from J, with 13 bases in between. There are 14 residues in the CDR3. Germline V gives CDR1 SGDLS, CDR2 YYNGEE. In nucleotides, the CDR3 is TGTGCCAGCAGCTCCCAGGGAGATACCTACGAGCAGTACTTC. Translated: CASSSQGDTYEQYF.

The chain has TRBV16 and TRBJ2-5; no clear D gene. V gave up 0 bases and J gave up 0 bases, with 11 bases separating them. The germline gives CDR1 KGHSY, CDR2 FQNENV. This CDR3 is 16 amino acids long. The chain's CDR3 is CASSQSGLGYQETQYF. The CDR3 nucleotides are TGTGCCAGCAGCCAATCGGGATTGGGGTACCAAGAGACCCAGTACTTC.

V is TRBV19 and J is TRBJ2-1; 12 bases match TRBD2. CDR1 is LNHDA and CDR2 is SQIVND in the germline V gene (reference sequence). V dropped 4 bases and J dropped 7; count of bases not matched to a gene: 5. CDR3 length equals 15 residues. DNA of the CDR3: TGTGCCAGTAGTAAGACTAGCGGGAGTTTGAATGAGCAGTTCTTC. This sequence encodes CASSKTSGSLNEQFF.

This rearrangement joins TRBV28 to TRBJ1-5; D gene unclear. V lost 3 bases and J 3 bases, leaving 15 bases between the germline ends. This CDR3 contains 16 residues. CDR1 is MDHEN, CDR2 SYDVKM, per germline. CDR3 coding DNA: TGTGCCAGCAGTTTTTTCCGGGGATCGGACAATCAGCCCCAGCATTTT. It codes for CASSFFRGSDNQPQHF.

The rearrangement links TRBV6-5 to TRBJ2-6; no clear D gene. V lost 4 bases to trimming and J lost 0 bases, with 7 bases between them. Germline assignment: CDR1 MNHEY and CDR2 SVGAGI. The CDR3 consists of 15 residues. DNA for the CDR3: TGTGCCAGCAGTTCTATGGACTCTGGGGCCAACGTCCTGACTTTC. Translated, it gives CASSSMDSGANVLTF.

This chain connects TRBV30 to TRBJ2-2; D is unresolved. Between the trimmed V and J ends, which lost 0 bases and 8 bases, there was a span of 13 bases. The CDR3 extends over 14 amino acids. The germline V gene encodes CDR1 GTSNPN and CDR2 SVGIG (reference sequence). The CDR3 region has the DNA TGTGCCTGGAGTGTACTCCGTATTGAGGGGGAGCTGTTTTTT. It yields the protein CAWSVLRIEGELFF.

This clone was recorded only once. This chain uses TRBV29-1 with TRBJ2-1, with 13 positions matching TRBD2. This CDR3 region has 17 residues. The J segment lost 0 bases and the V segment lost 6 bases, leaving 8 bases of the junction unmatched. CDR1 is SQVTM, CDR2 ANQGSEA, per germline. This CDR3 reads CSVAGTSGKSSYNEQFF. The CDR3 nucleotides are TGCAGCGTAGCCGGGACTAGCGGGAAGAGCTCCTACAATGAGCAGTTCTTC.

The V gene is TRBV28, the J gene TRBJ2-1; 7 bases fit TRBD1. The CDR3 is 18 residues long. The trim removed 3 bases at V and 4 bases at J, leaving 15 bases unmatched. Per the germline V gene, CDR1 is MDHEN and CDR2 is SYDVKM. DNA for the CDR3: TGTGCCAGCAGTTTCCCTCCCTCCGGGACAGACCCTTACAATGAGCAGTTCTTC. Its protein is CASSFPPSGTDPYNEQFF.

The rearrangement joins TRBV19 to TRBJ2-3, with D possibly being TRBD1 (6 bases). This CDR3 has 15 amino acids. Germline CDR1 reads LNHDA; CDR2 reads SQIVND (reference sequence). The V end was cut by 0 bases, the J end by 2 bases, with 9 bases between. The CDR3 DNA reads TGTGCCAGTAGTATAGAAAGGGGGATCACAGATACGCAGTATTTT. It codes for CASSIERGITDTQYF.

This chain uses TRBV7-9 with TRBJ2-7; 11 positions agree with TRBD2. The CDR3 loop spans 15 amino acids. Germline-derived CDR1 and CDR2 are SEHNR and FQNEAQ (reference sequence). Germline trimming cut 4 bases from V and 4 bases from J; bases unmatched to any gene: 6. DNA of the CDR3: TGTGCCAGCAGCTCATTAGCGGGAGGGCTGTACGAGCAGTACTTC. Translation: CASSSLAGGLYEQYF.

The chain recombines TRBV19 with TRBJ2-2, with 8 bases aligning to TRBD1. Germline trimming cut 4 bases from V and 4 bases from J; bases unmatched to any gene: 2. This CDR3 contains 14 residues. Germline CDR1 reads LNHDA; CDR2 reads SQIVND (reference sequence). This CDR3 is CASSSTGGTGELFF. As DNA, the CDR3 is TGTGCCAGTAGTAGTACAGGGGGCACCGGGGAGCTGTTTTTT.

V gene TRBV15 combines with J gene TRBJ2-5; D unclear. The V end was cut by 2 bases, the J end by 5 bases, with 12 bases between. Germline values: CDR1 LNHNV, CDR2 YYDKDF (reference sequence). The CDR3 is 14 residues long. The CDR3 region has the DNA TGTGCCACCAGCAGATCAGTCGGCCATGAGACCCAGTACTTC. This codes for CATSRSVGHETQYF. The variable domain in full, completed from reference TRBV15 and TRBJ2-5, reads DAMVIQNPRYQVTQFGKPVTLSCSQTLNHNVMYWYQQKSSQAPKLLFHYYDKDFNNEADTPDNFQSRRPNTSFCFLDIRSPGLGDTAMYLCATSRSVGHETQYFGPGTRLLVL.

This chain uses TRBV2 with TRBJ2-1; 8 bases are shared with TRBD2. V gave up 3 bases and J gave up 5 bases; unmatched junction bases: 3. Germline CDR1 SNHLY, CDR2 FYNNEI. This CDR3 comprises 14 residues. CDR3 sequence reads: CASSDGRGNNEQFF. The CDR3 DNA reads TGTGCCAGCAGTGACGGGAGGGGCAACAATGAGCAGTTCTTC.

Written as DNA, the CDR3 is TGTGCCACCAGCAGACCTTTCCAAGAGACCCAGTACTTC. Translation: CATSRPFQETQYF. The chain employs TRBV15 and TRBJ2-5; D is ambiguous. Germline CDR1 LNHNV, CDR2 YYDKDF (reference sequence). The germline V and J ends were trimmed by 2 bases and 1 base, with 5 bases remaining between them. The length of the CDR3 is 13 residues.